This TCR beta chain was obtained from a study of blood T cells in healthy people across ages (dated by TCRdb to the mid-2010s). Concerning the study at large: In model experiments, template switching captured about one uniquely barcoded TCR beta cDNA molecule for every two T cells. The study measured age-related changes in TCR beta repertoire diversity using deep sequencing normalized with unique cDNA molecular identifiers. Four age groups were formed from the donors: young (average approximately 15 years), middle-aged (approximately 40), aged (about 62) and long-lived (less than 85). To avoid experimental bias, donors of different ages were spread randomly across the sequencing lanes. Two additional independent replicas of 1 million unique cDNA reads from the same blood draw were analyzed for two donors (one aged 18 to 30 and one aged 80 or older).

The library was generated by 5' RACE. Sequenced on an Illumina HiSeq 2500. A second PCR of about 6 to 12 cycles was run with a J-beta primer mix and a sample-barcoded 5' primer. A unique molecular identifier was introduced onto each TCR beta cDNA molecule by a template-switch 5' adaptor carrying 12 random nucleotides. Each sample yielded at least 2.5 million CDR3-containing paired-end reads. First-strand cDNA was synthesized from all RNA with the Mint cDNA synthesis kit, primed by a TRBC-specific oligonucleotide. Following uracil-DNA glycosylase treatment, a first 18-cycle PCR with universal primers M1SS and BC2_uni_R was performed on all cDNA. The source study handled its data this way. Normalization of each sample was performed by random selection of 1 million high-quality reads, each carrying a distinct molecular identifier. Instead of being binned into consensus sequences, reads with shared molecular identifiers were discarded. MiTCR, with a Q25 quality threshold and the strictest error-elimination algorithm, was used for CDR3 identification, clonotype clustering and error correction. Lower-bound total TCR beta diversity was estimated with a nonparametric unseen species model using Euler transformation. The public reads were reprocessed in TCRdb via fastp at Q25 and MiXCR, keeping in-frame beta chains. Rows with a matching CDR3 protein are joined into one entry that keeps the most common DNA and genes. These V and J calls originate from TCRdb's pipeline instead of the authors' own analysis. A total of about 1.8 million distinct CDR3 sequences appear in this sample, around 48% of them only once. Together, the top ten hold about 2.1% of the sample.

The CDR3 has 15 amino acids, counting the end cysteine and phenylalanine. Only the CDR3 region is kept as DNA, spanning 45 bases read in frame from base 1. From the germline V gene, CDR1 is SGHTA and CDR2 is FQGTGA. The junction carries 11 bases between V and J, which are trimmed by 0 bases and 5 bases respectively. Systemically healthy Caucasian individuals from Russia, approximately 39 in total and aged roughly 6 to 95 years, were included as donors. Each donor gave 9.5 to 10 milliliters of peripheral blood, drawn into EDTA-treated Vacutainer tubes. Ficoll-Paque density-gradient centrifugation was used to isolate PBMCs, with at least 7 million obtained per sample. Total RNA, at least 6 micrograms per sample, was extracted from PBMCs with Trizol reagent. Naive CD45RAhigh/CD27high T cell percentages were measured by flow cytometry on a PBMC aliquot from every donor. As for this clonotype: The antigen this receptor binds is unknown. Qualities for individual bases were not recorded, and no much larger clone is one base off.

Paper-wide results and their limitations: Compared with the aged group, more naive CD4+ T cells, fewer expanded clones and increased TCR diversity were shown by the long-lived group, suggesting age selection. Donor CMV infection status was unknown, potentially confounding age-related changes in expanded clonotypes. Observed TCR beta diversity per million T cells fell roughly linearly with age, and a significant reduction was already apparent by age roughly 40. Estimates of total diversity from one million sequenced T cells were regarded as lower bounds and underestimates. Observed TCR beta diversity correlated strongly with the percentage of naive T cells measured by flow cytometry. Since profiling was done on bulk unsorted PBMCs, naive and antigen-experienced compartments could not be conclusively compared.

Rearrangement joined TRBV7-3 to TRBJ2-1; the D element might be TRBD1 or TRBD2, as each aligns at 5 bases. The sequencing input was blood. The TCR originated in a woman aged 40 to 55 in good health. The CDR3 reads CASSLTRDANNEQFF. The DNA reads TGTGCCAGCAGCTTAACAAGGGACGCAAACAATGAGCAGTTCTTC.